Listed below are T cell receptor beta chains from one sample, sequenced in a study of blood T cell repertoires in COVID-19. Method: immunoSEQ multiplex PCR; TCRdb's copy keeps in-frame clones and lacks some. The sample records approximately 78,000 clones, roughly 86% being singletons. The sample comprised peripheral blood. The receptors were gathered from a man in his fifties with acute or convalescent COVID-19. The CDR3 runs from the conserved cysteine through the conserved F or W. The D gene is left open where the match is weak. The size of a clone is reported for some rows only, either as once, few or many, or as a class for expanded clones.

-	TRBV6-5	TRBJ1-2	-	CASSPRQAGKSGYTF	TGTGCCAGCAGCCCCCGACAGGCAGGGAAAAGTGGCTACACCTTC
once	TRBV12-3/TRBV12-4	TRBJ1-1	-	CASSFEQNTEAFF	TGTGCCAGCAGTTTTGAGCAGAACACTGAAGCTTTCTTT
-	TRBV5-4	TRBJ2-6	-	CASAGGSLSSGANVLTF	TGTGCCAGCGCAGGAGGGAGCCTAAGCTCTGGGGCCAACGTCCTGACTTTC
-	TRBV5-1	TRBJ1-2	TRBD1	CASSLSQGGGYTF	TGCGCCAGCAGCTTGTCACAGGGGGGTGGCTACACCTTC
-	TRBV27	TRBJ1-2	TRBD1	CASLPQAAGGRYGYTF	TGTGCCAGCCTACCCCAAGCGGCAGGGGGCCGCTATGGCTACACCTTC
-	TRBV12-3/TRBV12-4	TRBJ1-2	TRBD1	CASSPDRGGGYTF	TGTGCCAGCAGCCCCGACAGGGGGGGAGGCTACACCTTC
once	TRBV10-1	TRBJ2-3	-	CASSTQGSSDTQYF	TGCGCCAGCAGTACTCAGGGGTCTTCAGATACGCAGTATTTT
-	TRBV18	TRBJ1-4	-	CASSRGPNEKLFF	TGTGCCAGCTCAAGGGGCCCCAATGAAAAACTGTTTTTT
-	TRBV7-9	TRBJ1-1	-	CASSLDRARTTEAFF	TGTGCCAGCAGCTTAGACAGGGCAAGAACCACTGAAGCTTTCTTT
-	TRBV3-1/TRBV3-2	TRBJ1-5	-	CASSQVPSQPQHF	TGTGCCAGCAGCCAAGTCCCGAGTCAGCCCCAGCATTTT
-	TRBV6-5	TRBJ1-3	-	CASRSLTRAGNTIYF	TGTGCCAGCAGGAGCCTCACCAGGGCTGGAAACACCATATATTTT
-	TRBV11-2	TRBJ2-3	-	CASSLFSSGRDTQYF	TGTGCCAGCAGCTTATTTTCCTCAGGGAGGGATACGCAGTATTTT
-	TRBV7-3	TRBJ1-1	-	CASSLEGPGYEYLNTEAFF	TGTGCCAGCAGCTTAGAGGGTCCGGGCTACGAATATTTGAACACTGAAGCTTTCTTT
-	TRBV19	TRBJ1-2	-	CASRPPHDVRGSYGYTF	TGTGCCAGTAGGCCCCCTCACGACGTCAGGGGTTCCTATGGCTACACCTTC
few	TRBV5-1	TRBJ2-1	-	CASSLGGRSSYNEQFF	TGCGCCAGCAGCTTGGGGGGCCGAAGCTCCTACAATGAGCAGTTCTTC
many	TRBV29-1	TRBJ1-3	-	CSVEIPSPGNTIYF	TGCAGCGTTGAGATCCCAAGCCCTGGAAACACCATATATTTT
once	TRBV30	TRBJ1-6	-	CAWSEQDNSPLHF	TGTGCCTGGAGTGAGCAGGATAATTCACCCCTCCACTTT
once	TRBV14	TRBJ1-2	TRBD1	CASSLPGTGLNGYTF	TGTGCCAGCAGCCTCCCGGGGACAGGGTTGAATGGCTACACCTTC
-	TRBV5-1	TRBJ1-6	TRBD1	CASSSGTGFNSPLHF	TGCGCCAGCAGCAGCGGGACAGGGTTTAATTCACCCCTCCACTTT
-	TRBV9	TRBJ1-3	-	CASSVGAGAYGNTIYF	TGTGCCAGCAGCGTAGGGGCGGGGGCTTACGGAAACACCATATATTTT
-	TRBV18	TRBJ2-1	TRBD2	CASSHPSGGLYNEQFF	TGTGCCAGCTCACACCCTAGCGGGGGGCTCTACAATGAGCAGTTCTTC
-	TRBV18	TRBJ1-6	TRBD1	CASSPGQGGNSPLHF	TGTGCCAGCTCACCTGGACAGGGCGGTAATTCACCCCTCCACTTT
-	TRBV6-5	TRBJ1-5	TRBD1	CASSRTGDSNQPQHF	TGTGCCAGCAGTAGGACAGGGGATAGCAATCAGCCCCAGCATTTT
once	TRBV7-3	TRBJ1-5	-	CASSTDRYQPQHF	TGTGCCAGCAGCACCGACAGGTATCAGCCCCAGCATTTT
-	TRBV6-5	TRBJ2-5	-	CASTRGNGETQYF	TGTGCCAGCACTCGCGGGAACGGAGAGACCCAGTACTTC
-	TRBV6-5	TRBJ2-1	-	CASYGREINEQFF	TGTGCCAGTTACGGCAGGGAAATCAATGAGCAGTTCTTC
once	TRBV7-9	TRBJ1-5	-	CASGTGTLLSQHF	TGTGCCAGCGGAACAGGGACCCTACTGTCCCAGCATTTT
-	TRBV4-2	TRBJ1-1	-	CASSQVDGGAEAFF	TGTGCCAGCAGCCAAGTAGACGGGGGGGCTGAAGCTTTCTTT
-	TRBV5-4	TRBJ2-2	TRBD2	CASRTPGGKTGEVVF	TGTGCCAGCAGGACACCGGGAGGGAAGACCGGGGAAGTAGTTTTT
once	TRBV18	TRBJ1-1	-	CASSAGAPTEAFF	TGTGCCAGCTCAGCAGGGGCCCCTACTGAAGCTTTCTTT
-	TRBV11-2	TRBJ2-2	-	CASSLNEGGELFF	TGTGCCAGCAGCTTGAACGAGGGCGGGGAGCTGTTTTTT
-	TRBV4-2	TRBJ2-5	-	CASSQETMLETQYF	TGTGCCAGCAGCCAAGAGACAATGCTGGAGACCCAGTACTTC
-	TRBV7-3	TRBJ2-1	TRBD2	CASSLGLAVGNEQFF	TGTGCCAGCAGCCTCGGACTAGCGGTTGGTAATGAGCAGTTCTTC
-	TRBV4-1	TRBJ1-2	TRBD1	CASSLRDRGQDGYTF	TGCGCCAGCAGCCTAAGGGACAGGGGGCAAGATGGCTACACCTTC